The next 31 T cell receptor beta chains were all read from a single sample in a study of blood T cell repertoires in COVID-19. This table comes from immunoSEQ multiplex PCR, and its TCRdb copy is limited to in-frame clones, with some not included. Counted here are approximately 160,000 clones, 70% to 90% occurring once; the ten biggest clones make up 7% to 10%. The sequenced sample consisted of peripheral blood. The receptors were gathered from a woman aged 55 to 70 with COVID-19, enrolled during active disease.

A single count supports this clone. V and J are TRBV4-2 and TRBJ1-2; TRBD1 aligns across 9 bases. Per the germline V gene, CDR1 is LGHNA and CDR2 is YNFKEQ. CDR3 size: 18 residues. V shed 3 bases, J shed 3 bases, and the junction held 14 bases outside the gene matches. CDR3 bases: TGTGCCAGCAGCCACGCAACCGGGACAGGGTTTGGCGACTATGGCTACACCTTC. This sequence encodes CASSHATGTGFGDYGYTF.

The CDR3 here is CASSPPGTGLYEQFF. The CDR3 DNA reads as TGTGCCAGCTCACCCCCGGGTACGGGATTGTATGAGCAGTTCTTC. V is TRBV18 and J is TRBJ2-1; D might be TRBD2 (5 bases). Deletions cut 3 bases from V and 8 bases from J, with 17 bases between. The germline V gene encodes CDR1 KGHSH and CDR2 LQKENI. The CDR3 is 15 residues long.

This clone was detected many times. The V call is TRBV6-2 or TRBV6-3, the J call TRBJ2-6, with 11 nucleotides matching TRBD2. Trimming removed 6 bases from V and 0 bases from J; junction bases left unmatched: 10. The germline V gene encodes CDR1 MNHEY and CDR2 SVGEGT. This CDR3 comprises 19 residues. CDR3 DNA sequence: TGTGCCAGCAGCTCGGGACTAGCGGACTTTAGCTCTGGGGCCAACGTCCTGACTTTC. Amino acids: CASSSGLADFSSGANVLTF.

This chain links TRBV4-1 with TRBJ1-3; D ambiguous. CDR1 is MGHRA, CDR2 YSYEKL, per germline. The V and J ends lost 2 bases and 0 bases respectively, with 23 bases between them. This CDR3 has 20 residues. CDR3 sequence reads: CASSQRSPSLPNPSGNTIYF. The DNA for the CDR3 is TGCGCCAGCAGCCAACGAAGCCCAAGCCTCCCAAACCCCTCTGGAAACACCATATATTTT.

The DNA of the CDR3 is TGTGCCAGCAGTTTGGCGGGCACGGGCGGGGAGCTGTTTTTT. Residues: CASSLAGTGGELFF. The gene calls are TRBV27 and TRBJ2-2; a possible D gene is TRBD2 (5 bases). From germline, CDR1 is MNHEY and CDR2 SMNVEV (reference sequence). Trimming cost V 3 bases and J 7 bases, with 12 bases left between them. CDR3 length: 14 amino acids.

CDR3 sequence reads: CATSQGAVGELFF. DNA of the CDR3: TGTGCCACCAGTCAGGGGGCGGTCGGGGAGCTGTTTTTT. The chain couples TRBV24-1 to TRBJ2-2; 8 bases map to TRBD1. CDR1 and CDR2 (germline): KGHDR, SFDVKD. The CDR3 has 13 amino acids. The V and J ends lost 6 bases and 7 bases, in that order; junction bases with no gene match: 3.

J is TRBJ2-1 and V is TRBV18; 13 bases match TRBD2. The V segment lost 5 bases and the J segment 7 bases; nucleotides outside the gene matches: 8. The CDR3 has 16 residues. Germline V gene lookup returns CDR1 KGHSH and CDR2 LQKENI. CDR3 amino acids: CASSAPGLAGRNEQFF. As DNA, the CDR3 is TGTGCCAGCTCAGCTCCGGGACTAGCGGGAAGGAATGAGCAGTTCTTC.

This clone was detected only once. CDR3 nucleotides: TGTGCCAGCAGCTTAGGAGGGACAGGGGGCTTTTATGGCTACACCTTC. Translation gives CASSLGGTGGFYGYTF. The V gene is TRBV7-3, the J gene TRBJ1-2; 12 nucleotides line up with TRBD1. Unmatched junction bases numbered 6, after V lost 2 bases and J lost 5 bases. Germline loops: CDR1 SGHTA, CDR2 FQGTGA. This CDR3 has 16 amino acids.

This sequence joins TRBV29-1 and TRBJ2-3; TRBD2 agrees at 9 bases. V lost 7 bases to trimming and J lost 4 bases; unmatched junction nucleotides: 15. The CDR3 runs to 16 residues. The germline V gene encodes CDR1 SQVTM and CDR2 ANQGSEA. The CDR3 bases are TGCAGCGCCTCGTTGATTAGCGGGAGAGTTGCAGATACGCAGTATTTT. Its protein is CSASLISGRVADTQYF.

V gene TRBV5-4 combines with J gene TRBJ1-4; D uncertain. The CDR3 sequence is 14 residues long. Germline CDR1 is SGHNT and CDR2 is YYREEE (reference sequence). V was cut by 0 bases and J by 3 bases, with 6 bases left in between. CDR3 nucleotide sequence: TGTGCCAGCAGCTTGGACAGACCTAATGAAAAACTGTTTTTT. Translating it yields CASSLDRPNEKLFF.

This rearrangement joins TRBV9 to TRBJ2-3; TRBD2 is a possible D gene (5 bases). The germline V gene has CDR1 SGDLS and CDR2 YYNGEE. V dropped 1 base and J dropped 5 bases, with 11 bases sitting between them. This CDR3 spans 14 amino acids. The CDR3 region is CASSVNSGIDTQYF. CDR3 sequence (DNA): TGTGCCAGCAGCGTAAACAGCGGTATAGATACGCAGTATTTT. Full variable domain (remainder filled in from reference TRBV9 and TRBJ2-3): DSGVTQTPKHLITATGQRVTLRCSPRSGDLSVYWYQQSLDQGLQFLIQYYNGEERAKGNILERFSAQQFPDLHSELNLSSLELGDSALYFCASSVNSGIDTQYFGPGTRLTVL.

The CDR3 nucleotides are TGTGCCAGCAGTTACTCTCAGGGCTACGAGCAGTACTTC. Its translation: CASSYSQGYEQYF. V and J are TRBV6-6 and TRBJ2-7; tentative D call: TRBD1 (5 bases). V was shortened by 0 bases and J by 3 bases, with 6 bases between the two germline ends. This CDR3 contains 13 residues. Germline-derived CDR1 and CDR2 are MNHNY and SVGAGI (reference sequence).

J is TRBJ2-7 and V is TRBV9, with 7 bases lining up with TRBD2. With 4 bases clipped from V and 0 bases from J, the junction kept 7 bases outside the gene matches. This CDR3 contains 15 residues. The germline CDR1 and CDR2 sequences are SGDLS and YYNGEE. CDR3 sequence: CASSPRDYISYEQYF. DNA for the CDR3: TGTGCCAGCAGCCCTCGGGACTATATCTCCTACGAGCAGTACTTC. Based on the CDR3 plus reference TRBV9 and TRBJ2-7, the full variable domain is DSGVTQTPKHLITATGQRVTLRCSPRSGDLSVYWYQQSLDQGLQFLIQYYNGEERAKGNILERFSAQQFPDLHSELNLSSLELGDSALYFCASSPRDYISYEQYFGPGTRLTVT.

The chain has TRBV4-1 and TRBJ1-2; unclear D gene. Germline CDR1 MGHRA, CDR2 YSYEKL. Trimming removed 0 bases from V and 4 bases from J, with 12 bases in between. The CDR3 runs 15 residues. The DNA for the CDR3 is TGCGCCAGCAGCCAAGATATAAACAGAGCCTATGGCTACACCTTC. The encoded protein is CASSQDINRAYGYTF.

The rearrangement links TRBV6-5 to TRBJ2-1, with 7 bases identical to TRBD2. Germline V lookup: CDR1 MNHEY, CDR2 SVGAGI. The V and J ends lost 8 bases and 6 bases, in that order; junction bases with no gene match: 13. This CDR3 has 15 amino acids. CDR3 loop: CASRPQGRGGNEQFF. For the CDR3, the DNA is TGTGCCAGCCGCCCCCAGGGTCGCGGGGGCAATGAGCAGTTCTTC.

The J gene is TRBJ1-1, the V gene TRBV7-6; D is ambiguous. V was cut by 0 bases and J by 6 bases, with 14 bases left in between. The CDR3 sequence is 15 residues long. The germline V gene encodes CDR1 SGHVS and CDR2 FNYEAQ. Written as DNA, the CDR3 is TGTGCCAGCAGCTTAGCTCGCTCCCCAGGCGCTGAAGCTTTCTTT. Translated, it gives CASSLARSPGAEAFF.

V usage is TRBV11-2 and J usage is TRBJ2-1; a possible D gene is TRBD1 (5 bases). The CDR3 length is 15 residues. Germline V gene data show CDR1 as SGHAT and CDR2 as FQNNGV. Trimming shortened V by 3 bases and J by 4 bases, and 13 bases separated the two germline ends. CDR3 region: CASSFLFSGYNEQFF. CDR3 bases: TGTGCCAGCAGCTTTCTTTTTTCAGGGTACAATGAGCAGTTCTTC.

This chain uses TRBV29-1 with TRBJ2-3; unclear D gene. V dropped 4 bases and J dropped 5 bases, with 7 bases sitting between them. CDR3 size: 11 residues. The germline CDR1 and CDR2 sequences are SQVTM and ANQGSEA. The CDR3 coding sequence is TGCAGCGTTGCTATTTTAGATACGCAGTATTTT. Translation gives CSVAILDTQYF.

The chain links TRBV3-1 (or the pseudogene TRBV3-2) to TRBJ1-3; 9 bases are shared with TRBD1. Germline V gene data show CDR1 as LGHDT and CDR2 as YNNKEL (reference sequence). V shed 6 bases and J 7 bases; nucleotides not matched to a gene: 13. This CDR3 region has 16 residues. This CDR3 is CASRKSGQGFRNTIYF. The CDR3 region has the DNA TGTGCCAGCAGGAAATCGGGACAGGGATTTAGGAACACCATATATTTT.

The chain links TRBV12-3 or TRBV12-4 to TRBJ2-2; D perhaps matches TRBD1 (6 bases). V lost 4 bases and J lost 6, with 6 bases in between. The CDR3 sequence is 12 residues long. The CDR3 DNA reads TGTGCCAGCAGTTGGGGGCCCGGGGAGCTGTTTTTT. Translation gives CASSWGPGELFF.

DNA for the CDR3: TGCGCCAGCAGCCCTACTCTCGGGGGGCAAGGAAACACCATATATTTT. Its translation: CASSPTLGGQGNTIYF. The V and J genes are TRBV5-1 and TRBJ1-3; D perhaps matches TRBD1 (6 bases). From germline, CDR1 is SGHRS and CDR2 YFSETQ. V was shortened by 4 bases and J by 4 bases, with 18 bases between the two germline ends. CDR3 size: 16 residues.

This chain uses TRBV11-3 with TRBJ2-1; tentatively, D is TRBD2 (5 bases). The V end was cut by 5 bases, the J end by 1 base, with 12 bases between. The length of the CDR3 is 15 residues. Germline CDR1 is SGHNT and CDR2 is YENEEA. CDR3 DNA: TGTGCCAGCAGCCCAGGAGGCTATTCCTACAATGAGCAGTTCTTC. Translating gives CASSPGGYSYNEQFF.

The chain couples TRBV7-6 to TRBJ1-4; unclear D gene. CDR1 SGHVS and CDR2 FNYEAQ come from the germline V gene. There are 15 residues in the CDR3. V lost 5 bases, J lost 7 bases, and 17 bases lay in between. The CDR3 loop reads CASSPRMHGSEKLFF. CDR3 coding DNA: TGTGCCAGCAGCCCCCGCATGCATGGGAGTGAAAAACTGTTTTTT.

The chain joins TRBV10-2 to TRBJ1-1; D is perhaps TRBD1 (5 bases). The ends were cut back, 11 bases at V and 4 bases at J, with 11 bases in the middle. CDR3 length equals 11 residues. Germline V gives CDR1 WSHSY, CDR2 SAAADI. CDR3 sequence reads: CASRDFTEAFF. The CDR3 DNA sequence: TGCGCCTCCCGGGACTTCACTGAAGCTTTCTTT.

The chain couples TRBV2 to TRBJ1-5; perhaps TRBD1 as D (5 bases). The germline V and J ends were trimmed by 8 bases and 4 bases, with 12 bases remaining between them. CDR1 SNHLY and CDR2 FYNNEI come from the germline V gene. This CDR3 region has 13 residues. The CDR3 here is CASRSGQNQPQHF. The DNA for the CDR3 is TGTGCCAGCCGATCAGGACAAAATCAGCCCCAGCATTTT.

The V gene is TRBV6-5, the J gene TRBJ2-1; the match to TRBD2 covers 11 bases. The ends lost 6 bases at V and 5 bases at J; junction bases unmatched: 3. CDR1 MNHEY and CDR2 SVGAGI come from the germline V gene. CDR3 length: 14 residues. The CDR3 reads CASRSSGRNNEQFF. The CDR3 bases are TGTGCCAGCAGATCTAGCGGGAGGAACAATGAGCAGTTCTTC.

The chain uses TRBV27 and TRBJ1-6; D remains ambiguous. Trimming pared 5 bases from V and 14 bases from J, leaving 16 bases between. Germline lookup yields CDR1 MNHEY and CDR2 SMNVEV (reference sequence). The CDR3 is 13 amino acids. CDR3 sequence: CASSPYLNVALHF. The CDR3 DNA reads as TGTGCCAGCAGTCCCTACCTGAATGTTGCCCTCCACTTT.

J is TRBJ1-3 and V is TRBV7-9; no clear D gene. The CDR3 totals 13 residues. Per the germline V gene, CDR1 is SEHNR and CDR2 is FQNEAQ (reference sequence). With 5 bases removed from V and 9 bases from J, the gap between germline ends came to 14 bases. The CDR3 sequence: CASSLGEYGTIYF. CDR3 in DNA: TGTGCCAGCAGCCTCGGGGAATACGGCACCATATATTTT.

This clone was seen a single time. This chain links TRBV18 with TRBJ2-7; D call uncertain. The CDR3 has 15 residues. Germline CDR1 KGHSH, CDR2 LQKENI. V gave up 3 bases and J gave up 0 bases, with 12 bases separating them. This CDR3 reads CASSPHPDSSYEQYF. CDR3 sequence (DNA): TGTGCCAGCTCACCTCATCCCGACTCCTCCTACGAGCAGTACTTC.

This clone has just a few counts. The chain uses TRBV5-1 and TRBJ1-4; D is uncertain. This CDR3 contains 14 residues. The ends were cut back, 1 base at V and 0 bases at J, with 4 bases in the middle. Germline V gives CDR1 SGHRS, CDR2 YFSETQ. The CDR3: CASSLLSTNEKLFF. Written as DNA, the CDR3 is TGCGCCAGCAGCTTGCTCTCAACTAATGAAAAACTGTTTTTT.

The V gene is TRBV10-1, the J gene TRBJ1-1; possibly TRBD1 for D (6 bases). The germline gives CDR1 WNHNN, CDR2 SYGVQD (reference sequence). Trimming removed 0 bases at V and 4 bases at J, with 9 bases between. The CDR3 is 14 amino acids. CDR3 residues: CASSESQGITEAFF. The CDR3, as DNA: TGCGCCAGCAGTGAGTCTCAGGGGATCACTGAAGCTTTCTTT.